This T cell receptor beta chain was found in a study of blood T cells in healthy people across ages. The CDR3 is 14 amino acids. Germline loops: CDR1 SGHTA, CDR2 FQGNSA. A second about 7 to 12 cycle PCR used barcoded and J-beta primers. A 12-random-nucleotide template-switch adaptor tagged each cDNA molecule. TCRdb re-called the 5' RACE reads with MiXCR, one entry per CDR3 protein. The repertoire holds more than 900,000 distinct CDR3 sequences, with 25% as singletons. Comment on this clonotype: This may stem from a read error, because a much larger clone lies one nucleotide away.

This same sample was also taken into another study, of T cells of mothers and their children. This second study notes: Approximately 2.7 million TCR beta reads per child versus over 9 million per mother. Thymic selection shapes TCR recombination output similarly in related and unrelated pairs.

This clonotype was obtained from a girl aged 2 to 9 in good health. The specimen was blood. This chain uses TRBV7-2 with TRBJ2-5; tentatively, D is TRBD1 (6 bases). The J call may be faulty, since TRBJ2-1 better matches the DNA end. This CDR3 is CASRPTGNYNEQFF. Written as DNA, the CDR3 is TGTGCCAGCAGACCTACAGGGAACTACAATGAGCAGTTCTTC.